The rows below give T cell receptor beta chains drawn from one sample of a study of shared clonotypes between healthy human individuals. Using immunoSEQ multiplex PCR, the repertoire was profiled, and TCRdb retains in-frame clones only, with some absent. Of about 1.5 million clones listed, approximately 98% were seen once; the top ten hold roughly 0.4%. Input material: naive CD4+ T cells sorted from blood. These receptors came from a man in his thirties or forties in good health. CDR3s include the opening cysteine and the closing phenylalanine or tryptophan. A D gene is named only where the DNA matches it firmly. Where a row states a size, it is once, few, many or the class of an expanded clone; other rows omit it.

CASSLDEWDHQPQHF	TGTGCCAGCAGCTTGGATGAGTGGGACCATCAGCCCCAGCATTTT	NA	NA	TRBV5-8	TRBJ1-5
CASSFRTQTNTGELFF	TGTGCCAGCAGTTTCCGGACACAGACGAACACCGGGGAGCTGTTTTTT	NA	NA	TRBV28	TRBJ2-2
CSVGPGGEDEQYF	TGCAGCGTTGGACCCGGAGGGGAGGACGAGCAGTACTTC	NA	NA	TRBV29-1	TRBJ2-7
CASSVTPGFEEKLFF	TGTGCCAGCAGTGTAACCCCCGGGTTTGAGGAAAAACTGTTTTTT	NA	NA	TRBV6-1	TRBJ1-4
CASTLWLAGLDEQFF	TGTGCCAGCACCCTCTGGCTAGCTGGTTTGGATGAGCAGTTCTTC	NA	NA	TRBV5-4	TRBJ2-1
CASSLEGTSAYEQYF	TGCGCCAGCAGCTTGGAAGGGACTAGCGCCTACGAGCAGTACTTC	TRBD2	NA	TRBV5-1	TRBJ2-7
CASSSPGSGANVLTF	TGTGCCAGCAGCTCGCCGGGATCTGGGGCCAACGTCCTGACTTTC	NA	NA	TRBV5-4	TRBJ2-6
CASSQDRARSYEQYF	TGCGCCAGCAGCCAAGATAGAGCGAGGTCCTACGAGCAGTACTTC	NA	NA	TRBV4-3	TRBJ2-7
CASSEQIVYGYTF	TGTGCCAGCAGTGAACAAATAGTCTATGGCTACACCTTC	NA	once	TRBV6-1	TRBJ1-2
CASSLTGVSYEQYF	TGTGCCAGCAGCTTGACAGGGGTGTCCTACGAGCAGTACTTC	TRBD1	NA	TRBV5-6	TRBJ2-7
CASSQDSGIGSGELFF	TGCGCCAGCAGCCAAGATAGCGGGATAGGCTCCGGGGAGCTGTTTTTT	TRBD2	once	TRBV4-1	TRBJ2-2
CASSPTFSSYEQYF	TGCGCCAGCTCCCCGACTTTTAGCTCCTACGAGCAGTACTTC	NA	NA	TRBV10-1	TRBJ2-7
CASSVIAGRGNQPQHF	TGTGCCAGCAGTGTCATTGCAGGACGGGGCAATCAGCCCCAGCATTTT	NA	NA	TRBV6-1	TRBJ1-5
CAWSVADNQPQHF	TGTGCCTGGAGTGTGGCAGACAATCAGCCCCAGCATTTT	NA	NA	TRBV30	TRBJ1-5
CASSSRGPLGTDTQYF	TGTGCCAGCAGCTCCCGCGGGCCGTTGGGCACAGATACGCAGTATTTT	NA	NA	TRBV11-2	TRBJ2-3
CASSNRGVVGEQYF	TGCGCCAGCAGCAACAGGGGAGTCGTAGGCGAGCAGTACTTC	TRBD1	once	TRBV5-1	TRBJ2-7
CAGGGGGGHEQYF	TGTGCCGGAGGCGGGGGCGGCGGACACGAGCAGTACTTC	NA	NA	TRBV10-3	TRBJ2-7